A selection of T cell receptor beta chains follows, all from one sample in a study of identical twins. Each CDR3 protein gets one entry after TCRdb re-called the 5' RACE reads with MiXCR. The sample carries about 890,000 distinct CDR3 sequences, 10% to 15% recorded once. This sample was also put to use in a study of yellow fever vaccine responses in identical twins.

The sample was PBMCs. Receptor source: a woman aged 18-35 years in good health. The conserved cysteine and the conserved F or W are not part of the CDR3 here. D genes are given only for firm matches. Not all rows give a size; the values are once, few, many and, for expanded clones, a class.

CDR3	J	D	size	V
ASSSGRTTNEKLF	TRBJ1-4	NA	NA	TRBV5-1
ASSFQGLAGGQRELF	TRBJ2-2	TRBD2	few	TRBV27
ASSTPGTSTDTQY	TRBJ2-3	NA	few	TRBV12-3/TRBV12-4
ASSLPGAHEQY	TRBJ2-7	NA	NA	TRBV5-5
ASSQGGSGYT	TRBJ1-2	NA	many	TRBV14
ASSQTPGTGIYNEQF	TRBJ2-1	TRBD1	NA	TRBV3-1
ASSFRGESYEQY	TRBJ2-7	NA	NA	TRBV5-1
SARPLAGERDNEQF	TRBJ2-1	TRBD2	NA	TRBV20-1
ASSSSGGINEQF	TRBJ2-1	TRBD2	NA	TRBV11-2
SARGAGGPSNEQF	TRBJ2-1	TRBD2	NA	TRBV20-1
ASSPFLAPSSYNEQF	TRBJ2-1	NA	NA	TRBV7-8
ASSLAGYTDTQY	TRBJ2-3	TRBD2	many	TRBV10-1
SAPGLAGGADTQY	TRBJ2-3	TRBD2	many	TRBV20-1
ASSPGRENYGYT	TRBJ1-2	NA	NA	TRBV18
ASSDSGTGLLDSPLH	TRBJ1-6	TRBD1	NA	TRBV2
ASGLDTSGPLGDTQY	TRBJ2-3	TRBD2	many	TRBV12-5
ASSFELGDEQY	TRBJ2-7	NA	NA	TRBV5-1
TLSLALIGRGDYNEQF	TRBJ2-1	NA	few	TRBV12-3/TRBV12-4
SARPSDRGSPYEQY	TRBJ2-7	TRBD1	few	TRBV20-1
ASSVGLAGLNNNQETQY	TRBJ2-5	TRBD2	NA	TRBV5-1
ASSVGGTGGNSPLH	TRBJ1-6	TRBD1	few	TRBV9
ASSLEDVGPRGHNEQF	TRBJ2-1	NA	NA	TRBV12-3/TRBV12-4
ASSKAGGFGEQY	TRBJ2-7	TRBD2	NA	TRBV19
ASTLLAGGPSSYNEQF	TRBJ2-1	TRBD2	many	TRBV12-3/TRBV12-4
SAAVAEVYNEQF	TRBJ2-1	NA	NA	TRBV20-1
ASRGDRATNEKLF	TRBJ1-4	TRBD1	NA	TRBV2
AISESVTATDTQY	TRBJ2-3	NA	NA	TRBV10-3
ASSLLDYWNTGELF	TRBJ2-2	NA	many	TRBV5-1
ASSARSLKGTRELF	TRBJ2-2	NA	many	TRBV12-3/TRBV12-4
SGKKTSGSGELF	TRBJ2-2	TRBD2	few	TRBV29-1
ASSQSKGIYNEQF	TRBJ2-1	NA	many	TRBV28
ASSPSLTKSSPLH	TRBJ1-6	NA	NA	TRBV6-5
SARDRPNTEAF	TRBJ1-1	NA	NA	TRBV20-1
ASCPGGFEAGELF	TRBJ2-2	TRBD2	many	TRBV12-3/TRBV12-4
ASSTRRGRGSDADTQY	TRBJ2-3	NA	NA	TRBV4-1
SASGGAGTDTQY	TRBJ2-3	TRBD2	many	TRBV20-1
AVEAGTGAPNEQF	TRBJ2-1	TRBD1	many	TRBV10-3
ANLRPPQGDGYT	TRBJ1-2	TRBD1	NA	TRBV27
ATRGWNMNTEAF	TRBJ1-1	NA	few	TRBV24-1
ASSEVAGSNSPLH	TRBJ1-6	NA	once	TRBV2
ASSRPGQGRITEAF	TRBJ1-1	TRBD1	NA	TRBV11-2
SVERAVNTEAF	TRBJ1-1	NA	many	TRBV29-1
ASSLRIASGRVGEQF	TRBJ2-1	TRBD2	many	TRBV7-9
ASSYLTGHNTGELF	TRBJ2-2	NA	NA	TRBV11-2
ATSDTRGRGETKY	TRBJ2-5	NA	NA	TRBV24-1
AISVGGSPEAF	TRBJ1-1	NA	NA	TRBV10-3
SVEGTSESTDTQY	TRBJ2-3	TRBD2	NA	TRBV29-1
SASHPTSVHNEQF	TRBJ2-1	TRBD2	few	TRBV20-1
ASSPISSGDTQY	TRBJ2-3	NA	NA	TRBV28
ASSLRGDSNQPQH	TRBJ1-5	NA	many	TRBV12-3/TRBV12-4
ASSPGRDTEAF	TRBJ1-1	NA	NA	TRBV6-6
SALGPVETQY	TRBJ2-5	NA	NA	TRBV20-1
ASSQDLSLYGYT	TRBJ1-2	NA	many	TRBV4-2
ASSQGLAGELAKNIQY	TRBJ2-4	TRBD2	NA	TRBV12-3/TRBV12-4
ASTWVGTGELF	TRBJ2-2	NA	few	TRBV7-8
SAGEVLAGHETQY	TRBJ2-5	TRBD2	few	TRBV20-1
SASDVKKNTGELF	TRBJ2-2	NA	many	TRBV20-1
ASSPTSGGSYAEQY	TRBJ2-7	TRBD2	few	TRBV7-2
SARTGGSGLGETQY	TRBJ2-5	TRBD2	NA	TRBV20-1